This T cell receptor (beta chain) derives from a study of T cells expressing NK-cell markers. Of note for this clonotype: What it binds is unknown.

Findings of the study overall: The share of CD8+ T cells held by dominant NKG2C+ clonotypes was about 1.0-7.5% in 5 or 6 donors. Topping the CD3+CD56-NKG2C+ fraction as well were these clonotypes, in a handful of donors.

UMIs were included in TCR beta cDNA generated by 5'RACE template switching. TCRdb reprocessed the 5' RACE reads; each CDR3 protein has one entry and no DNA is given. The table lists 200,000 to 300,000 distinct CDR3 sequences. The CDR3 contains 17 residues. Sequenced material: blood T cells: a sorted CD56 or NKG2C T cell subset, CD4+ or CD8+ T cells, or bulk PBMC T cells (not recorded which). This chain connects TRBV12-3 or TRBV12-4 to TRBJ2-5; absent DNA, TCRdb's TRBD2 call cannot be checked. The TCR originated in a man younger than 35 in good health. CDR3 protein: CASSLLLGLAGTETQYF.